Listed below are T cell receptor beta chains from one sample, sequenced in a study of PD-L1 blockade in urothelial cancer. TCRdb's copy holds only in-frame clones and misses some; the assay was immunoSEQ multiplex PCR. This sample has roughly 48,000 clones, with around 82% found just once. The sequenced sample was PBMCs, obtained around atezolizumab (anti-PD-L1) treatment. The receptors were sampled from a man aged 40-50 years with urothelial cancer. CDR3s include the opening cysteine and the closing phenylalanine or tryptophan. D genes are given only for firm matches. Not all rows give a size; the values are once, few, many and, for expanded clones, a class.

size	J	D	V	CDR3	DNA
once	TRBJ1-2	TRBD1	TRBV6-5	CASSAGQAIYGYTF	TGTGCCAGCAGCGCGGGACAGGCGATCTATGGCTACACCTTC
once	TRBJ2-5	TRBD1	TRBV9	CASSPKDRARETQYF	TGTGCCAGCAGCCCTAAGGACAGGGCCAGGGAGACCCAGTACTTC
-	TRBJ2-1	TRBD2	TRBV5-1	CASSSGGPGDEQFF	TGCGCCAGCAGCTCGGGAGGGCCTGGGGATGAGCAGTTCTTC
-	TRBJ2-1	TRBD2	TRBV28	CASSSTSGPHNEQFF	TGTGCCAGCAGTTCGACTAGCGGTCCCCACAATGAGCAGTTCTTC
-	TRBJ2-2	-	TRBV5-1	CASSLDNTGHYTGELFF	TGCGCCAGCAGCTTGGACAATACGGGACACTACACCGGGGAGCTGTTTTTT
-	TRBJ2-7	TRBD1	TRBV4-1	CASSLRQGEDEQYF	TGCGCCAGCAGCCTCAGACAGGGGGAAGACGAGCAGTACTTC
-	TRBJ1-4	TRBD1	TRBV4-3	CASSPETGTNEKLFF	TGCGCCAGCAGCCCAGAGACAGGGACTAATGAAAAACTGTTTTTT
-	TRBJ2-5	-	TRBV7-3	CASSLVAEGVKTQYF	TGTGCCAGCAGCTTAGTAGCGGAGGGTGTTAAGACCCAGTACTTC
-	TRBJ2-7	TRBD2	TRBV28	CASSPPGRGEQYF	TGTGCCAGCAGCCCCCCCGGGAGGGGCGAGCAGTACTTC
-	TRBJ1-4	-	TRBV9	CASSRQATNEKLFF	TGTGCCAGCAGCCGACAGGCAACTAATGAAAAACTGTTTTTT
-	TRBJ2-1	TRBD1	TRBV6-5	CASSYGTAYNEQFF	TGTGCCAGCAGTTACGGGACAGCTTACAATGAGCAGTTCTTC
medium-sized	TRBJ2-3	TRBD2	TRBV28	CASSQTSGRGTDTQYF	TGTGCCAGCAGTCAAACTAGCGGGAGAGGAACAGATACGCAGTATTTT
-	TRBJ2-2	-	TRBV9	CASSATHTGELFF	TGTGCCAGCAGCGCTACGCACACCGGGGAGCTGTTTTTT
-	TRBJ1-2	-	TRBV10-3	CAISEATTGYGYTF	TGTGCCATCAGTGAGGCTACTACAGGTTATGGCTACACCTTC
-	TRBJ2-5	TRBD2	TRBV10-3	CASGTMETQYF	TGTGCCTCAGGGACTATGGAGACCCAGTACTTC
-	TRBJ2-1	TRBD2	TRBV28	CASTAGGYEQFF	TGTGCCAGCACTGCGGGGGGTTATGAGCAGTTCTTC
once	TRBJ2-7	TRBD2	TRBV5-1	CASSLVASGRASEQYF	TGCGCCAGCAGCTTGGTTGCTAGCGGGAGGGCCTCCGAGCAGTACTTC
-	TRBJ2-1	TRBD2	TRBV6-5	CASSPSGIPYNEQFF	TGTGCCAGCAGTCCTAGCGGGATCCCCTACAATGAGCAGTTCTTC
-	TRBJ2-1	TRBD1	TRBV27	CASSLEIGGEQFF	TGTGCCAGCAGTCTGGAAATAGGGGGCGAGCAGTTCTTC
-	TRBJ2-1	TRBD2	TRBV7-9	CASSPPSSGLGYNEQFF	TGTGCCAGCAGCCCTCCTTCTAGCGGTCTTGGCTACAATGAGCAGTTCTTC